The 4 T cell receptor beta chains reported below all come from one sample, sequenced in a study of T cell clonotyping in hematopoietic cell transplantation. As for time point: recipient sample about 28 days before transplant, after cytoreduction. Generated by immunoSEQ multiplex PCR, the TCRdb table keeps only in-frame clones and is missing some. The repertoire consists of thousands of clones, with almost 90% occurring once and the leading ten covering around 3.6%. This material consisted of peripheral blood mononuclear cells, taken before stem cell transplant. The receptors here all came from a young man with acute myeloid leukemia. Some clones in this sample may be carry-over from other donors' samples.

The chain couples TRBV6-5 to TRBJ1-3; 8 bases align to TRBD1. The CDR3 covers 15 residues. V lost 6 bases to trimming and J lost 3 bases; unmatched junction nucleotides: 7. Looked up from germline, CDR1 is MNHEY and CDR2 is SVGAGI. This chain's CDR3 is CASRGTGEGGNTIYF. The CDR3 DNA is TGTGCCAGCAGGGGGACAGGAGAAGGTGGAAACACCATATATTTT.

The rearrangement links TRBV28 to TRBJ1-5; D gene ambiguous. V was pared by 4 bases and J by 6 bases, with 7 bases between. The CDR3 length is 12 residues. CDR1 and CDR2 from the germline V gene are MDHEN and SYDVKM. The chain's CDR3 is CASSYGFQPQHF. The CDR3 region has the DNA TGTGCCAGCAGTTATGGCTTTCAGCCCCAGCATTTT.

This rearrangement joins TRBV28 to TRBJ1-4; D possibly corresponds to TRBD1 (5 bases). Germline CDR1 and CDR2: MDHEN and SYDVKM. The ends were cut back, 5 bases at V and 7 bases at J, with 14 bases in the middle. The CDR3 runs to 14 residues. The CDR3 loop is CASSPTGSAEKLFF. In nucleotides, the CDR3 is TGTGCCAGCAGTCCTACAGGTTCCGCTGAAAAACTGTTTTTT.

V usage is TRBV29-1 and J usage is TRBJ2-2, with 11 positions matching TRBD2. This CDR3 is 14 amino acids long. CDR1 SQVTM and CDR2 ANQGSEA come from the germline V gene. The V and J ends lost 4 bases and 8 bases, in that order; junction bases with no gene match: 6. The CDR3 region has the DNA TGCAGCGTTGTTCTAGCGGGGGGCAAGGGGGAGCTGTTTTTT. Translated, it gives CSVVLAGGKGELFF.